The clone carrying this TCR beta chain was seen ten or more times. These data come from a study of T cells in Graves' hyperthyroidism and ophthalmopathy. V shed 3 bases and J 1 base; nucleotides not matched to a gene: 9. CDR3 length: 16 residues. Per germline, CDR1 DFQATT and CDR2 SNEGSKA (reference sequence). Amplification of TCR beta CDR3 regions used RNA as the template. HTBI primers drove first-round RT-PCR of the TCR CDR3. Each CDR3 protein gets one entry after TCRdb re-called the multiplex PCR reads with MiXCR. Of around 290,000 distinct CDR3 sequences in the sample, about an eighth were seen once.

The source of this sequence is a woman aged 25 to 39 with Graves' hyperthyroidism that later progressed to Graves' ophthalmopathy. The chain employs TRBV20-1 and TRBJ2-3, with 8 bases matching TRBD2. Input material: blood. The DNA of the CDR3 is TGCAGTGCTAGTGGAGAGGCTAGCGGGCGCACAGATACGCAGTATTTT. Protein: CSASGEASGRTDTQYF.